The 31 T cell receptor beta chains in this list originate from one sample, sequenced in a study of cytomegalovirus exposure and HLA in healthy donors (dated by TCRdb to between 2016 and 2019). Libraries were constructed by the immunoSEQ multiplex PCR assay. A mixture of 60 forward primers for TCR Vbeta segments and 13 reverse primers for TCR Jbeta segments was used in the multiplex PCR. Sourced from immuneACCESS, this table was stored by TCRdb with only in-frame sequences that have V and J called. A share of the clones is absent; for the studies checked, an unresolved V gene accounts for under half, and the remainder has no known explanation. This sample comprises 95,000 or so clones, 81% of them detected only once. Clones ranked in the top ten supply around 4.2% of the sample. Specimen: PBMCs. The receptors shown here come from a woman between 65 and 79 years old in good health and CMV-seropositive.

This rearrangement joins TRBV4-3 to TRBJ1-6; tentative D call: TRBD1 (5 bases). Germline V gives CDR1 LGHNA, CDR2 YSLEER. Deletions cut 5 bases from V and 7 bases from J, with 15 bases between. This CDR3 region has 15 residues. CDR3 nucleotides: TGCGCCAGCAGCGGGAGTGGGGGGAGGAATTCACCCCTCCACTTT. Its translation is CASSGSGGRNSPLHF.

This clone was recorded once. The chain employs TRBV5-1 and TRBJ2-2; 10 nucleotides align to TRBD2. The V gene's germline CDR1 is SGHRS and CDR2 YFSETQ. The CDR3 contains 16 residues. With V trimmed by 2 bases and J by 1 base, 2 bases remained unmatched. As DNA, the CDR3 is TGCGCCAGCAGCTTCACTAGCGGGATGAACACCGGGGAGCTGTTTTTT. Translating gives CASSFTSGMNTGELFF.

The gene calls are TRBV9 and TRBJ1-6, with 10 bases identical to TRBD1. CDR3 length: 14 amino acids. The germline V gene has CDR1 SGDLS and CDR2 YYNGEE. V was pared by 3 bases and J by 10 bases, with 4 bases of the junction left unmatched. The CDR3 loop reads CASSDRTGGSPLHF. In nucleotides, the CDR3 is TGTGCCAGCAGCGATCGGACAGGGGGATCACCCCTCCACTTT.

This chain uses TRBV11-3 with TRBJ2-3, with 11 bases aligning to TRBD2. V lost 5 bases, J lost 1 base, and 5 bases stayed unmatched. The CDR3 runs 16 residues. Looked up from germline, CDR1 is SGHNT and CDR2 is YENEEA. The CDR3 loop reads CASSPGTSGGTDTQYF. CDR3 nucleotide sequence: TGTGCCAGCAGCCCCGGGACTAGCGGTGGCACAGATACGCAGTATTTT.

This rearrangement joins TRBV5-4 to TRBJ2-7, with 16 bases that match TRBD2. J gave up 5 bases and V 4 bases, and 6 bases lay outside the gene matches. Germline loops: CDR1 SGHNT, CDR2 YYREEE (reference sequence). The CDR3 consists of 16 residues. In nucleotides, the CDR3 is TGTGCCAGCAGCCCGGGACTAGCGGGAGGGCCCAACGAGCAGTACTTC. Amino acid sequence: CASSPGLAGGPNEQYF.

The V call is TRBV19, the J call TRBJ1-4; D ambiguous. V dropped 8 bases and J dropped 8 bases, with 12 bases sitting between them. The CDR3 runs to 12 residues. CDR1 is LNHDA and CDR2 is SQIVND in the germline V gene (reference sequence). In DNA, the CDR3 is TGTGCCAGTTCATCCTCGGGAGAAAAACTGTTTTTT. Translation gives CASSSSGEKLFF.

CDR3 protein: CASSSGLTYEQYF. CDR3 sequence (DNA): TGCGCCAGCAGCAGCGGGCTTACCTACGAGCAGTACTTC. The chain recombines TRBV10-1 with TRBJ2-5, with a tentative D call TRBD2 (6 bases). The assigned J gene may be wrong: the sequence end matches TRBJ2-7 better. The CDR3 totals 13 residues. Germline V gene lookup returns CDR1 WNHNN and CDR2 SYGVQD (reference sequence).

The genes are TRBV11-2 and TRBJ2-7, with D hard to call. This CDR3 comprises 14 residues. Germline-derived CDR1 and CDR2 are SGHAT and FQNNGV. V dropped 4 bases and J dropped 2 bases, with 12 bases sitting between them. CDR3 region: CASSSPPETYEQYF. The DNA of the CDR3 is TGTGCCAGCAGCTCCCCCCCAGAAACCTACGAGCAGTACTTC.

The chain recombines TRBV9 with TRBJ2-5; 7 bases match TRBD2. From germline, CDR1 is SGDLS and CDR2 YYNGEE. V dropped 2 bases and J dropped 5; count of bases not matched to a gene: 12. The CDR3 has 16 amino acids. CDR3 protein: CASSVLSGDGSETQYF. The CDR3, as DNA: TGTGCCAGCAGCGTCCTGAGCGGGGATGGGTCCGAGACCCAGTACTTC.

V is TRBV7-9 and J is TRBJ2-5; D is perhaps TRBD1 (5 bases). The CDR3 has 13 residues. CDR1 SEHNR and CDR2 FQNEAQ come from the germline V gene (reference sequence). Trimming shortened V by 3 bases and J by 7 bases, and 12 bases separated the two germline ends. CDR3 sequence (DNA): TGTGCCAGCAGCTTGGGTTCCCAGGGGACCCAGTACTTC. Its translation: CASSLGSQGTQYF.

This rearrangement joins TRBV19 to TRBJ1-2, with a possible D match to TRBD1 (5 bases). The V end lost 5 bases, the J end lost 6 bases, and 28 bases lay between the germline ends. The CDR3 contains 18 residues. In germline, CDR1 is LNHDA, CDR2 SQIVND (reference sequence). CDR3 nucleotide sequence: TGTGCCAGTAGTTTCCCGGCCGACAGACCGACCGACTTGGATGGCTACACCTTC. It encodes CASSFPADRPTDLDGYTF. Looking up the rest from reference TRBV19 and TRBJ1-2 gives the full variable domain: DGGITQSPKYLFRKEGQNVTLSCEQNLNHDAMYWYRQDPGQGLRLIYYSQIVNDFQKGDIAEGYSVSREKKESFPLTVTSAQKNPTAFYLCASSFPADRPTDLDGYTFGSGTRLTVV.

The rearrangement joins TRBV11-3 to TRBJ2-1; tentative D call: TRBD1 (5 bases). The germline CDR1 and CDR2 sequences are SGHNT and YENEEA. Trimming stripped 5 bases from V and 8 bases from J, with 7 bases between. The CDR3 loop spans 11 amino acids. This CDR3 is CASSAGYEQFF. Written as DNA, the CDR3 is TGTGCCAGCAGCGCAGGGTATGAGCAGTTCTTC.

The rearrangement links TRBV6-5 to TRBJ2-2; possibly TRBD2 for D (6 bases). Trimming removed 6 bases from V and 4 bases from J, with 15 bases in between. Germline V CDR1 and CDR2: MNHEY, SVGAGI. The CDR3 spans 15 residues. CDR3 coding DNA: TGTGCCAGCAGCCGAACTAGCCCGGGCACCGGGGAGCTGTTTTTT. Translating it yields CASSRTSPGTGELFF.

This chain links TRBV27 with TRBJ2-7, with a tentative D call TRBD1 (5 bases). Trimming left V 3 bases short and J 7 bases short, with 10 bases between. Germline V lookup: CDR1 MNHEY, CDR2 SMNVEV (reference sequence). The CDR3 loop spans 12 amino acids. In DNA form, the CDR3 reads TGTGCCAGCAGTTTGATGGGGCGAGAGCAGTACTTC. This translates into CASSLMGREQYF.

The rearrangement uses TRBV28 and TRBJ1-2; weak D call: TRBD1 (5 bases). V lost 9 bases, J lost 8 bases, and 16 bases lay in between. Germline V CDR1 and CDR2: MDHEN, SYDVKM. CDR3 length equals 12 residues. Written as DNA, the CDR3 is TGTGCCAGTTCCCCGGGGGAGACAGGCTACACCTTC. Residues: CASSPGETGYTF.

The chain employs TRBV19 and TRBJ2-3; tentative D call: TRBD2 (7 bases). The length of the CDR3 is 16 residues. V lost 2 bases to trimming and J lost 5 bases, with 17 bases between them. The germline CDR1 and CDR2 sequences are LNHDA and SQIVND (reference sequence). Here the CDR3 reads CASSIFSGTLGDTQYF. The DNA for the CDR3 is TGTGCCAGTAGTATATTCAGCGGGACACTGGGAGATACGCAGTATTTT.

This chain connects TRBV6-5 to TRBJ2-5; possible D gene TRBD1, 5 bases. Trimming stripped 2 bases from V and 3 bases from J, with 10 bases between. CDR1 MNHEY and CDR2 SVGAGI come from the germline V gene. CDR3 length: 14 amino acids. The CDR3 bases are TGTGCCAGCAGTTACCATGGACAAGAAGAGACCCAGTACTTC. This codes for CASSYHGQEETQYF.

The V gene is TRBV5-5, the J gene TRBJ2-5; perhaps TRBD1 as D (5 bases). This CDR3 is built from 13 residues. In germline, CDR1 is SGHKS, CDR2 YYEKEE (reference sequence). With 1 base removed from V and 5 bases from J, the gap between germline ends came to 9 bases. The CDR3 DNA follows: TGTGCCAGCAGCTTGCAGGGAACGGAGACCCAGTACTTC. Protein: CASSLQGTETQYF.

This clone was picked up a small number of times. The chain recombines TRBV7-2 with TRBJ2-7, with 10 bases fitting TRBD1. Losses at the gene ends were 6 bases for V and 0 bases for J; bases not matched to a gene: 5. The CDR3 loop spans 15 amino acids. CDR1 and CDR2 from the germline V gene are SGHTA and FQGNSA. CDR3 nucleotide sequence: TGTGCCAGCAGTCCTCGGACAGGGGGCTCCTACGAGCAGTACTTC. Translation gives CASSPRTGGSYEQYF.

This clone was counted a single time. This chain uses TRBV25-1 with TRBJ1-2, with 8 bases matching TRBD1. Losses at the gene ends were 8 bases for V and 4 bases for J; bases not matched to a gene: 9. The V gene's germline CDR1 is MGHDK and CDR2 SYGVNS. The CDR3 consists of 14 residues. CDR3 loop: CASGRQGSTYGYTF. CDR3 in DNA: TGTGCCAGCGGAAGACAGGGGTCAACCTATGGCTACACCTTC.

The rearrangement uses TRBV6-1 and TRBJ2-5; the D gene is possibly TRBD1 (6 bases). The J call may be incorrect, as the DNA end agrees better with TRBJ2-7. This CDR3 has 15 residues. CDR1 and CDR2 from the germline V gene are MNHNS and SASEGT. The CDR3 is CASSEVGASSYEQYF. The CDR3 bases are TGTGCCAGCAGTGAAGTGGGGGCGAGCTCCTACGAGCAGTACTTC.

The chain couples TRBV10-3 to TRBJ2-1, with a possible D match to TRBD2 (5 bases). CDR3 size: 13 residues. V was trimmed by 7 bases and J by 7 bases, leaving 14 bases between them. Germline V gene lookup returns CDR1 ENHRY and CDR2 SYGVKD. DNA for the CDR3: TGTGCCATCATTTCAGCTCCGGGGAATGAGCAGTTCTTC. Translating it yields CAIISAPGNEQFF.

V gene TRBV9 combines with J gene TRBJ1-1; TRBD1 matches at 7 bases. J gave up 1 base and V 4 bases, and 4 bases lay outside the gene matches. From germline, CDR1 is SGDLS and CDR2 YYNGEE. CDR3 length equals 14 residues. The CDR3 DNA reads as TGTGCCAGCAGCTCATGGACAGGGAACACTGAAGCTTTCTTT. It specifies CASSSWTGNTEAFF.

This sequence joins TRBV20-1 and TRBJ1-4, with D perhaps TRBD1 (5 bases). V shed 3 bases and J shed 8 bases, with 7 bases lying between them. This CDR3 is built from 11 residues. Per germline, CDR1 DFQATT and CDR2 SNEGSKA (reference sequence). The chain's CDR3 is CSASGHEKLFF. CDR3 in DNA: TGCAGTGCTAGCGGACACGAAAAACTGTTTTTT.

This chain connects TRBV2 to TRBJ1-4; a weak D match, TRBD1 (6 bases). Trimming left V 2 bases short and J 6 bases short, with 10 bases between. CDR3 length: 14 amino acids. Germline V lookup: CDR1 SNHLY, CDR2 FYNNEI. CDR3 nucleotide sequence: TGTGCCAGCAGTGAACAGGGGAGTTATGAAAAACTGTTTTTT. This gives the protein CASSEQGSYEKLFF.

This clone has just a few counts. This chain joins TRBV5-6 and TRBJ2-2; D might be TRBD1 (5 bases). CDR3 length: 16 residues. The ends were cut back, 1 base at V and 0 bases at J, with 10 bases in the middle. Germline V gene sequence: CDR1 SGHDT, CDR2 YYEEEE. The CDR3 nucleotides are TGTGCCAGCAGCTTGTATATGACAGCGAACACCGGGGAGCTGTTTTTT. Translating gives CASSLYMTANTGELFF.

The rearrangement links TRBV7-3 to TRBJ2-7; a weak D match, TRBD2 (6 bases). V gave up 0 bases and J gave up 5 bases, with 14 bases separating them. The CDR3 is 15 amino acids. Germline V gene sequence: CDR1 SGHTA, CDR2 FQGTGA. Here the CDR3 DNA reads TGTGCCAGCAGCTTAACCGGGGGAGGAGGGGACGAGCAGTACTTC. Encoded protein: CASSLTGGGGDEQYF.

Concerning this clone: Germline is not matched at one junction end, which may reflect a read error. V gene TRBV29-1 combines with J gene TRBJ2-1, with 9 positions matching TRBD1. Germline values: CDR1 SQVTM, CDR2 ANQGSEA. This CDR3 has 15 residues. This chain's CDR3 is CSVEGRDRAFNEQFF. CDR3 sequence (DNA): TGCAGCGTCGAAGGGAGGGACAGGGCCTTCAATGAGCAGTTCTTC.

This chain joins TRBV28 and TRBJ2-7; perhaps TRBD2 as D (5 bases). Trimming removed 6 bases at V and 6 bases at J, with 15 bases between. Germline CDR1 MDHEN, CDR2 SYDVKM. The CDR3 runs 13 residues. The CDR3 DNA follows: TGTGCCAGCAGGACGGCGAGGGCCTCCGAGCAGTACTTC. Its translation is CASRTARASEQYF.

The chain uses TRBV6-4 and TRBJ2-2; 9 bases agree with TRBD1. Germline lookup yields CDR1 MRHNA and CDR2 SNTAGT. Trimming cost V 7 bases and J 2 bases; bases outside gene matches: 17. This CDR3 has 19 amino acids. This CDR3 reads CASTPPPGGQGHNTGELFF. The CDR3 region has the DNA TGTGCCAGCACTCCCCCTCCGGGTGGACAGGGGCACAACACCGGGGAGCTGTTTTTT.

This chain connects TRBV29-1 to TRBJ2-5; D is possibly TRBD2 (7 bases). With 7 bases removed from V and 5 bases from J, the gap between germline ends came to 20 bases. The germline V gene has CDR1 SQVTM and CDR2 ANQGSEA. The CDR3 runs 14 residues. CDR3 loop: CSAGGGGGRETQYF. The DNA of the CDR3 is TGCAGCGCTGGGGGGGGAGGGGGTCGGGAGACCCAGTACTTC.